Given below is one TCR beta chain in context. What it binds is not known. The CDR3 has 14 residues. V gave up 0 bases and J gave up 2 bases, with 8 bases separating them. Germline V gene data show CDR1 as SGHRS and CDR2 as YFSETQ. These data come from a study of OX40 agonist ivuxolimab in advanced cancers. Looking at the study overall: Patients with hepatocellular carcinoma, melanoma, renal cell or head and neck cancer made up the dose-escalation patients. Checkpoint inhibitors had been given previously to 40% of patients.

Assay used: immunoSEQ multiplex PCR; TCRdb lists only in-frame clones, some missing. The table lists approximately 66,000 clones, around 89% of them singletons. Notes on the study in general: Doses of 0.1 to 3.0 mg/kg were accompanied by clonal expansion of CD4+ and CD8+ blood T cells by week 6.

This TCR came from an adult with an advanced solid tumor such as melanoma, head and neck, liver or kidney cancer. The chain recombines TRBV5-1 with TRBJ1-2, with D hard to call. The sample here was CD4+ or CD8+ T cells sorted from blood, taken in a trial of the OX40 agonist ivuxolimab. CDR3 loop: CASSLGRSNYGYTF. Written as DNA, the CDR3 is TGCGCCAGCAGCTTGGGACGGTCCAACTATGGCTACACCTTC.